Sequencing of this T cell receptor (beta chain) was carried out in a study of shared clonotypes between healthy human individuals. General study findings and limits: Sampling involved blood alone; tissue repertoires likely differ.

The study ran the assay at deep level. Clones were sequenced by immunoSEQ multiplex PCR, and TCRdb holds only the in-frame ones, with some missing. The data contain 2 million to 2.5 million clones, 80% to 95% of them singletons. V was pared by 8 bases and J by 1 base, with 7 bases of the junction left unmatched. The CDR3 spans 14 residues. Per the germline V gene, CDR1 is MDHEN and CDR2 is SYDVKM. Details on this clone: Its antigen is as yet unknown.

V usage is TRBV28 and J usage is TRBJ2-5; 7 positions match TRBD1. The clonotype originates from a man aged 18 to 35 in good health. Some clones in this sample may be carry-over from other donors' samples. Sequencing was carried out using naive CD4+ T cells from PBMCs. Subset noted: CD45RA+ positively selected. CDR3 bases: TGTGCCAGCCAAATTACAGGGGTCCAAGAGACCCAGTACTTC. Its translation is CASQITGVQETQYF.